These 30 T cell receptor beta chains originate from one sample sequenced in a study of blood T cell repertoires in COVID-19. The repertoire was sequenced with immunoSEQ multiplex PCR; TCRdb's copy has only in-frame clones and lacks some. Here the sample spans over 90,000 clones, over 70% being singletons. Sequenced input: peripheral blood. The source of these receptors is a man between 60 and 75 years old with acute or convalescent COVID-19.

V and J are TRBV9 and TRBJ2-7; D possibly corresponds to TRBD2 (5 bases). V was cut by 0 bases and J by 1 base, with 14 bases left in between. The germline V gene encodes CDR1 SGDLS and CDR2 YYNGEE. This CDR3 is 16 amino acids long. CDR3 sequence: CASSVAGNERSYEQYF. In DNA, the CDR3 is TGTGCCAGCAGCGTAGCCGGCAATGAGCGGTCCTACGAGCAGTACTTC.

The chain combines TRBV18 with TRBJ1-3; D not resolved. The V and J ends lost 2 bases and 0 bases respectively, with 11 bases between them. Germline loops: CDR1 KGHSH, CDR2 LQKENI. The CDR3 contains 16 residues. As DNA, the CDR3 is TGTGCCAGCTCACCATCCCAGGTCTTCTCTGGAAACACCATATATTTT. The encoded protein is CASSPSQVFSGNTIYF.

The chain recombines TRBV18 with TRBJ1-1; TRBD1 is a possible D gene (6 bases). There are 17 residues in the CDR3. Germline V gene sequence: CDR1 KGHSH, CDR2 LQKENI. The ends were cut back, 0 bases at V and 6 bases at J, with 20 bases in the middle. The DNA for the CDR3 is TGTGCCAGCTCACCACCGGGTCAAGTCGGGGGGGCGTCTGAAGCTTTCTTT. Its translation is CASSPPGQVGGASEAFF.

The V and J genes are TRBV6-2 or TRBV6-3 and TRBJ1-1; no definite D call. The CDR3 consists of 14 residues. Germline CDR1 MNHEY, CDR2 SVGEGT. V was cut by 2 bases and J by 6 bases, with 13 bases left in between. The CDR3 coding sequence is TGTGCCAGCAGTTACCCAATCAGGTACCCTGAAGCTTTCTTT. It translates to CASSYPIRYPEAFF.

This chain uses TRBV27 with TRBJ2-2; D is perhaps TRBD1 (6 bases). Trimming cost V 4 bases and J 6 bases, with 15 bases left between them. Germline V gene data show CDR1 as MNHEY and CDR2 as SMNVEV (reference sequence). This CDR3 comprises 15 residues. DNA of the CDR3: TGTGCCAGCAGTTCCGAAACAGGGTGGGCCGGGGAGCTGTTTTTT. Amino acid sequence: CASSSETGWAGELFF.

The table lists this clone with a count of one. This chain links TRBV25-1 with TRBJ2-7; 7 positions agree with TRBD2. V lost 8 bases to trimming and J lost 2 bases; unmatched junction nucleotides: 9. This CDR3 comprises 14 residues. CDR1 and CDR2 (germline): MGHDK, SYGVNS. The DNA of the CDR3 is TGTGCCAGCGGTAGTCGGGAGGACCCCTACGAGCAGTACTTC. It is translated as CASGSREDPYEQYF.

The CDR3 DNA follows: TGTGCCAGCAGCTTAAAGGGTGCTAGCGCCCTTGGCGAGCAGTACTTC. Translation gives CASSLKGASALGEQYF. The J gene is TRBJ2-7, the V gene TRBV7-2; tentatively, D is TRBD2 (6 bases). Germline V gives CDR1 SGHTA, CDR2 FQGNSA. V was shortened by 2 bases and J by 6 bases, with 20 bases between the two germline ends. This CDR3 has 16 residues.

In nucleotides, the CDR3 is TGTGCCAGCAGTTGGACAGACGAAGAGACCCAGTACTTC. Its translation is CASSWTDEETQYF. The chain combines TRBV6-5 with TRBJ2-5; D is perhaps TRBD1 (6 bases). Trimming left V 4 bases short and J 3 bases short, with 9 bases between. CDR3 length equals 13 residues. CDR1 and CDR2 (germline): MNHEY, SVGAGI.

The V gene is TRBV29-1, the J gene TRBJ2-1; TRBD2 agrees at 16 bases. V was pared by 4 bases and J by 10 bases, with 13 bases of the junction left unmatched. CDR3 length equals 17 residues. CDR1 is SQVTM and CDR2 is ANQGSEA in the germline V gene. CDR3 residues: CSVGGTSGRAGMGEQFF. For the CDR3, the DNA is TGCAGCGTTGGTGGGACTAGCGGGAGGGCCGGAATGGGGGAGCAGTTCTTC.

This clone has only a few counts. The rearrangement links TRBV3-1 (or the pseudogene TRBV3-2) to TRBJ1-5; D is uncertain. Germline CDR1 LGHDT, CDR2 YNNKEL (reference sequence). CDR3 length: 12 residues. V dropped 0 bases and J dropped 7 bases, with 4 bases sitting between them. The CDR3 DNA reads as TGTGCCAGCAGCCAAGATCAGCAGCCCCAGCATTTT. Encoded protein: CASSQDQQPQHF.

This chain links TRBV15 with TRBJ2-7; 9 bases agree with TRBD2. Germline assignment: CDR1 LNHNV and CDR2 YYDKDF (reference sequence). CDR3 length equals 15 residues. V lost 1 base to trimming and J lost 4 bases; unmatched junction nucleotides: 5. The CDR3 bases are TGTGCCACCAGCAGAGCCGCGGGAGGGTCGTACGAGCAGTACTTC. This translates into CATSRAAGGSYEQYF.

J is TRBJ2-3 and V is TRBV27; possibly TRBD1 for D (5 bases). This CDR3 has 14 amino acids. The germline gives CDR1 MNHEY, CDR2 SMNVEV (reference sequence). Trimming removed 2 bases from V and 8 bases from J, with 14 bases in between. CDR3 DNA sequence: TGTGCCAGCAGTTTAAGTCAGGGAATTGGTACGCAGTATTTT. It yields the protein CASSLSQGIGTQYF.

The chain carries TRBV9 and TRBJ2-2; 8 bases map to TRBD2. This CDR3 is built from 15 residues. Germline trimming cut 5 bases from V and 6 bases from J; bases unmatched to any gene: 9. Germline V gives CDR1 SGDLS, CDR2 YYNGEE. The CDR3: CASRATSGGAGELFF. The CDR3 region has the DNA TGTGCCAGCAGGGCCACTAGCGGAGGGGCCGGGGAGCTGTTTTTT.

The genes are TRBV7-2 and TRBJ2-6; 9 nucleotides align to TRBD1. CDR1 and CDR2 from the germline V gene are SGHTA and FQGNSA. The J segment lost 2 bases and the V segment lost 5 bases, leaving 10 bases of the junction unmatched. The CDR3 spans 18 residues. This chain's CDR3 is CASSPGQGSTAGANVLTF. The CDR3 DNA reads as TGTGCCAGCAGCCCAGGACAGGGGAGTACGGCTGGGGCCAACGTCCTGACTTTC.

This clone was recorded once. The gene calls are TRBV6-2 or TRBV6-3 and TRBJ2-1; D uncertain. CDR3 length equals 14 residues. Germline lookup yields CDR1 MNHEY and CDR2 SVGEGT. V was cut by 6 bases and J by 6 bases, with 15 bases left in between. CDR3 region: CASSLTAVSNEQFF. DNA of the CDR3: TGTGCCAGCAGCCTTACGGCGGTTAGCAATGAGCAGTTCTTC.

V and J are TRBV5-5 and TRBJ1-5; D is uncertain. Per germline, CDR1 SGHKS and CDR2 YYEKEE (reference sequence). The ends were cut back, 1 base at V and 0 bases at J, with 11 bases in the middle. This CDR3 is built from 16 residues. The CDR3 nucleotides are TGTGCCAGCAGCTTGAGGAGTACAAATAGCAATCAGCCCCAGCATTTT. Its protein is CASSLRSTNSNQPQHF.

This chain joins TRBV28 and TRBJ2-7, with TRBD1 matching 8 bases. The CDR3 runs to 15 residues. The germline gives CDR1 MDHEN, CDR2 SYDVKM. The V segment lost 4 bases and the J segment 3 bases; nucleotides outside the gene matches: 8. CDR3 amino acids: CASSSYGQGLYEQYF. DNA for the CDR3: TGTGCCAGCAGTTCATACGGACAGGGCCTCTACGAGCAGTACTTC.

The CDR3 is CASRKTGLGTEAFF. DNA of the CDR3: TGTGCCAGCAGAAAAACAGGGCTCGGCACTGAAGCTTTCTTT. The chain carries TRBV5-6 and TRBJ1-1, with D possibly being TRBD1 (6 bases). With 5 bases removed from V and 4 bases from J, the gap between germline ends came to 15 bases. In germline, CDR1 is SGHDT, CDR2 YYEEEE. The CDR3 is 14 residues long. The whole variable domain, filled in from reference TRBV5-6 and TRBJ1-1, reads DAGVTQSPTHLIKTRGQQVTLRCSPKSGHDTVSWYQQALGQGPQFIFQYYEEEERQRGNFPDRFSGHQFPNYSSELNVNALLLGDSALYLCASRKTGLGTEAFFGQGTRLTVV.

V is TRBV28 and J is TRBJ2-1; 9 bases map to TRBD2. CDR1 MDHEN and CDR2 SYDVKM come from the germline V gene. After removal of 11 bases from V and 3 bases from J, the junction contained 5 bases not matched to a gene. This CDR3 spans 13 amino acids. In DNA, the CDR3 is TGTGCCGGAGCGACTAGCGGCTACAATGAGCAGTTCTTC. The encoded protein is CAGATSGYNEQFF.

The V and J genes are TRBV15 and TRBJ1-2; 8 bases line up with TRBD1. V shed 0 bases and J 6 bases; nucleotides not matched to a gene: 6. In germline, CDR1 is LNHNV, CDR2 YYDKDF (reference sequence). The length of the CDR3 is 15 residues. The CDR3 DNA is TGTGCCACCAGCAGAGATTCAGGGGGCAGGGATGGCTACACCTTC. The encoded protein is CATSRDSGGRDGYTF.

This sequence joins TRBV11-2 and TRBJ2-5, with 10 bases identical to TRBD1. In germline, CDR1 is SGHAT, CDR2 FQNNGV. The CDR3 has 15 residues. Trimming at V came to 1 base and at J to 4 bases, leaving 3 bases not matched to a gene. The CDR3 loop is CASSLGQGARETQYF. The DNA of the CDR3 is TGTGCCAGCAGCTTAGGACAGGGGGCCCGAGAGACCCAGTACTTC.

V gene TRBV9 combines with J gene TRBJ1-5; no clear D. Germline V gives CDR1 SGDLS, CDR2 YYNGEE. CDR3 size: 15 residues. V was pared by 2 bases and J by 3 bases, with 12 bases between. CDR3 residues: CASSVNGGVNQPQHF. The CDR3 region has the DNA TGTGCCAGCAGCGTCAACGGCGGGGTCAATCAGCCCCAGCATTTT. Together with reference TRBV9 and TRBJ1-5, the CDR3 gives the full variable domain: DSGVTQTPKHLITATGQRVTLRCSPRSGDLSVYWYQQSLDQGLQFLIQYYNGEERAKGNILERFSAQQFPDLHSELNLSSLELGDSALYFCASSVNGGVNQPQHFGDGTRLSIL.

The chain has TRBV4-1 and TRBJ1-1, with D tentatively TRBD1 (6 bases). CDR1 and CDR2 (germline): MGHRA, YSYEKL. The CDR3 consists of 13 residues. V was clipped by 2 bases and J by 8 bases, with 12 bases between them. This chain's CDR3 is CASSQPQGMEAFF. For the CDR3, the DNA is TGCGCCAGCAGCCAACCCCAGGGGATGGAAGCTTTCTTT.

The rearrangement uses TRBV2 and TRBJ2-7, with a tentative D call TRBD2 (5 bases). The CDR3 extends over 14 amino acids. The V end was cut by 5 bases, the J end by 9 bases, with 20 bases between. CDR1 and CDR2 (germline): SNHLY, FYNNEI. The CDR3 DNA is TGTGCCAGCAGTCTAACCCTGCCTCTACGGGGGCAGTACTTC. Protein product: CASSLTLPLRGQYF.

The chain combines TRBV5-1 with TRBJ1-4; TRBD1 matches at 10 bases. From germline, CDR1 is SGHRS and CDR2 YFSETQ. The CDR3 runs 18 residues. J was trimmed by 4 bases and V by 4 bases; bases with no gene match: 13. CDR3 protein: CASSTTGDRGSLNEKLFF. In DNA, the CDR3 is TGCGCCAGCAGCACCACGGGGGACAGGGGAAGTCTTAATGAAAAACTGTTTTTT.

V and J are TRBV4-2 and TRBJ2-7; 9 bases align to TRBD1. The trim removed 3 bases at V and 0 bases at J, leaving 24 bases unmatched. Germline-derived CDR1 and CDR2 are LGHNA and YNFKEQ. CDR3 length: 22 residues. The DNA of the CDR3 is TGTGCCAGCAGCCATTTATATCAAGTCGGGACAGGGTTGTTAGCGGACTCCTACGAGCAGTACTTC. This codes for CASSHLYQVGTGLLADSYEQYF.

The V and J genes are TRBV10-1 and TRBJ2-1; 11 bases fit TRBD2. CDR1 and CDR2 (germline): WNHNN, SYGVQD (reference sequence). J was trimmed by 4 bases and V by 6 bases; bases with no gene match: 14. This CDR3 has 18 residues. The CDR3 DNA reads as TGCGCCAGCAGCACTTCGACTAGCGGGGCGGGGGTATACAATGAGCAGTTCTTC. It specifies CASSTSTSGAGVYNEQFF.

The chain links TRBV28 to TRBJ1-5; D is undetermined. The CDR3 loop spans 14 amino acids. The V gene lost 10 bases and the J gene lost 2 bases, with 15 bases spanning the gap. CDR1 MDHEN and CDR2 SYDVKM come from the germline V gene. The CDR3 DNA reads TGTGCCAACTCAAAGAGCGGTGGCAATCAGCCCCAGCATTTT. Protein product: CANSKSGGNQPQHF. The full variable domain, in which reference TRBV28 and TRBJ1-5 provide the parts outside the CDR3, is DVKVTQSSRYLVKRTGEKVFLECVQDMDHENMFWYRQDPGLGLRLIYFSYDVKMKEKGDIPEGYSVSREKKERFSLILESASTNQTSMYLCANSKSGGNQPQHFGDGTRLSIL.

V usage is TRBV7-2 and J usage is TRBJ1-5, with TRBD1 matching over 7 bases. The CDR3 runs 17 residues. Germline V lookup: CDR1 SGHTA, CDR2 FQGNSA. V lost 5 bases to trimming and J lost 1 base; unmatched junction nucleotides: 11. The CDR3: CASSLTGISKSNQPQHF. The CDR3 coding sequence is TGTGCCAGCAGCCTGACAGGGATTAGTAAGAGCAATCAGCCCCAGCATTTT.

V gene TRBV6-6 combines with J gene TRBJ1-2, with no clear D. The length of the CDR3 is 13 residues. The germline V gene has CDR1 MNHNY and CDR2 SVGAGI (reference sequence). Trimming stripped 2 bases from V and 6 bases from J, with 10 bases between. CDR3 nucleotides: TGTGCCAGCAGTTACGTCGGCGGCCATGGCTACACCTTC. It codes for CASSYVGGHGYTF.